Only a few counts were recorded for the clone carrying this T cell receptor beta chain. The antigen remains undetermined. The source of the sample is a study of CD8+CD57+ T cells in acquired aplastic anemia. The wider study: Recorded DNA amounts for sorted CD4+ and CD8+ cells had an average of around 3 ug. Regarding the study as a whole: CD8+ Simpson's diversity showed no significant patient-control difference. In common between the patients and the controls were nearly 30 CD8+ CDR3 sequences.

Genomic DNA was employed as the template in profiling TCR beta VDJ and CDR3. TCRdb reanalysed the reads using MiXCR and keeps one entry per CDR3 protein. The sample includes under 200,000 distinct CDR3 sequences, around 50% of them seen just once. Patients selected for sequencing had displayed CD8+CD57+ cell expansion by flow cytometry. The V gene lost 6 bases and the J gene lost 4 bases, with 11 bases spanning the gap. This CDR3 spans 13 amino acids. CDR1 is KGHDR, CDR2 SFDVKD, per germline. This receptor was identified in a human donor with aplastic anemia. V is TRBV24-1 and J is TRBJ1-2; D unresolved. The sequencing sample was made of sorted CD4+, CD8+, or CD8+CD57+ T cells (not recorded which) from PBMCs. The DNA for the CDR3 is TGTGCCACCAGTAAGGGAGCGAGCTATGGCTACACCTTC. Encoded protein: CATSKGASYGYTF.